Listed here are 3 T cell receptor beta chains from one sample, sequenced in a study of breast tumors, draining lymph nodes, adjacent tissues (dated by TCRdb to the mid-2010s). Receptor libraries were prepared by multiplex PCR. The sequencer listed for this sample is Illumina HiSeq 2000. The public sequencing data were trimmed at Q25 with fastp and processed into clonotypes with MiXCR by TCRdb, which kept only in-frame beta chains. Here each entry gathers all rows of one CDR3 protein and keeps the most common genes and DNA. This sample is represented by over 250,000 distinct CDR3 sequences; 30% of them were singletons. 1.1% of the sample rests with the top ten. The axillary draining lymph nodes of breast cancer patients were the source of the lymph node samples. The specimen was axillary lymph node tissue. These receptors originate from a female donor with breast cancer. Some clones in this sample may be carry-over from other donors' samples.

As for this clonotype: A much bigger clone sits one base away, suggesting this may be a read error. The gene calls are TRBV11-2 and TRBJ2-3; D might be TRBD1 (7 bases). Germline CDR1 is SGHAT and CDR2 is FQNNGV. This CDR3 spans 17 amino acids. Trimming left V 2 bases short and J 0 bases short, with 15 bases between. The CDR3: CASSLRGTAGSTDTQYF. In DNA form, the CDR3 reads TGTGCCAGCAGCTTAAGGGGGACAGCGGGTAGCACAGATACGCAGTATTTT.

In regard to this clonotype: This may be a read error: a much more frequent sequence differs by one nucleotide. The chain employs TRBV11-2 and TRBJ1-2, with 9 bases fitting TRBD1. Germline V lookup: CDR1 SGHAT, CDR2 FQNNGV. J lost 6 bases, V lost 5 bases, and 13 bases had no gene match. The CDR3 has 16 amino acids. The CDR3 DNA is TGTGCCAGCAGCGCTTACAGGGGGCCGACGAACGATGGCTACACCTTC. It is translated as CASSAYRGPTNDGYTF.

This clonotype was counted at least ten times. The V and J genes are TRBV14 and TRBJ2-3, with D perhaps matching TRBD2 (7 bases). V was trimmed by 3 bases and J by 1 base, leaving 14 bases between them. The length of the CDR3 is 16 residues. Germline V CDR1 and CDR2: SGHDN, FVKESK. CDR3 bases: TGTGCCAGCAGCCAGAACTGGGGGGGGCGCACAGATACGCAGTATTTT. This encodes CASSQNWGGRTDTQYF.